The entry below gives a single T cell receptor beta chain sequence along with its context. Its specific antigen is unknown. No quality values exist for individual bases; no much larger clone is one base distant. This sample is drawn from a study of beta chain features in type 1 diabetes (dated 2018 in TCRdb). About the study as a whole: Mean age, gender distribution, total cell number and subset yield did not differ between patients and healthy donors. Across all samples, approximately 100 million sorted cells were examined, and cell number per subset correlated strongly with RNA yield. The study compared the TCRB repertoires of sorted circulating CD4+ T cell subsets in recently diagnosed type 1 diabetes patients with those in matched healthy donors. Whereas all 28 donors provided naive and central memory subsets, regulatory and stem cell-like memory subsets were isolated from just 8 patients and about 8 healthy donors.

Study-wide conclusions, independent of this receptor: Naive, central memory and regulatory TCRB repertoires appeared to be more similar among patients than among healthy donors. Because small numbers of individuals were included in the HLA sub-analyses, any influence of HLA type on TCRB rearrangement was left unresolved. In all four CD4+ subsets, TCRB CDR3 length was moderately but significantly shorter in type 1 diabetes patients. PCR might favor shorter templates, but patient and control samples were amplified and corrected together, so any skew would affect both groups equally. Sequencing cDNA rather than genomic DNA could over-represent highly expressing activated cells, although activation and CD3 levels did not differ between groups. At VDJ recombination sites, patients with type 1 diabetes made fewer insertions and deleted more nucleotides, a pattern implying thymic rearrangement abnormalities.

The High Capacity cDNA Reverse Transcription Kit was used to reverse transcribe all of the isolated RNA, meaning that expressed TCRB transcripts were what got sequenced. Naive, central memory and regulatory T cell samples underwent deep immunoSEQ sequencing, averaging around 4 million total reads per sample. Sorted cells were lysed in RLT buffer, and RNA was extracted using DNase-treated RNeasy Micro or Mini kits according to cell number. Each cell subset was processed on its own to prevent cross-contamination, while patient and healthy donor samples were processed together. The immunoSEQ multiplex PCR was used to amplify TCRB sequences from cDNA, yielding 87-bp fragments that span the CDR3 region. Sequencing of the amplicons was done on the Illumina HiSeq platform. From the authors' description of their analysis: Synthetic template baselines were used to correct PCR bias computationally, reads within Hamming distance 2 were collapsed together, and singletons that could not be merged were discarded. Reads were aligned against IMGT so that V, D and J genes, CDR3 length and insertions or deletions at six rearrangement sites could be assigned. Within each subset, clonotype counts were normalized to the number of sorted cells before true diversity and Gini coefficients were calculated with the tcR R package. Repertoire sharing was quantified using the overlap coefficient calculated on TCRB nucleotide sequences. As a proxy for the pre-selection repertoire, out-of-frame TCRB sequences from naive cells were analyzed. TCRdb took this table from immuneACCESS and kept in-frame rearrangements with V and J called. Such tables lack part of the clones; where checked against another copy, unresolved V genes explain under half of the gap, and the rest is unexplained. The V and J calls and the clone size are those of that table, but D and trimming were determined from the DNA. The sample table contains fewer than 650,000 clones; only one count was recorded for 15% to 17% of them. The ten largest account for approximately 0.093% of the sample.

From the germline V gene (reference sequence), CDR1 is LNHNV and CDR2 is YYDKDF. The CDR3 contains 14 residues, cysteine and phenylalanine counted. The sequence is cut down to CDR3 DNA, 42 bases in frame from base 1. V loses 1 base, J loses 6 bases, and the germline ends lie 10 bases apart. Each donor gave one peripheral blood draw, averaging roughly 120 mL, which was collected into heparinised tubes. A BD FACSAria II was used to sort naive, central memory, regulatory and stem cell-like memory CD4+ T cells with a panel that included CD45RO, CCR7, CD25, CD127, CD95 and CD27. Every sorted population had a purity above 95%. PBMCs were separated immediately by Lymphoprep density gradient centrifugation and were stained directly, without being cultured. So that batch effects would be minimized, each experiment stained and sorted samples in pairs, pairing one healthy donor with one patient.

The rearrangement combines TRBV15 with TRBJ2-1, with the D gene call left open. This TCR came from a man aged 18 to 29 in good health. The specimen was naive CD4+ T cells from blood. Per the publication, the cell subset or site label means: true naive CD4+ T cells. CDR3 sequence: CATSRGSGLNEQFF. The DNA sequence follows: TGTGCCACCAGCAGAGGGTCCGGGCTCAATGAGCAGTTCTTC. With all but the CDR3 taken from the reference TRBV15 and TRBJ2-1 genes, the full variable domain is: DAMVIQNPRYQVTQFGKPVTLSCSQTLNHNVMYWYQQKSSQAPKLLFHYYDKDFNNEADTPDNFQSRRPNTSFCFLDIRSPGLGDTAMYLCATSRGSGLNEQFFGPGTRLTVL.